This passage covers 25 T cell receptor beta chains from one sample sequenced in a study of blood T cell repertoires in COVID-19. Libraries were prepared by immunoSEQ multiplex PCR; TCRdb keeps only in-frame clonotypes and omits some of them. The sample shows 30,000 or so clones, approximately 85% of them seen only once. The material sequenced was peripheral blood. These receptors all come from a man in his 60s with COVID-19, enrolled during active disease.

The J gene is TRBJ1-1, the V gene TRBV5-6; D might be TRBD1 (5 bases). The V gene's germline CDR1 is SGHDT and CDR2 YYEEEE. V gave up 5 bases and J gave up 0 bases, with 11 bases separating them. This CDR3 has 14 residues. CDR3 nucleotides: TGTGCCAGCAGTTTGCGACAGATGAACACTGAAGCTTTCTTT. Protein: CASSLRQMNTEAFF.

The CDR3 DNA reads TGTGCCAGCTACAGGGTAGCCTACGAGCAGTACTTC. Translated, it gives CASYRVAYEQYF. The chain has TRBV6-5 and TRBJ2-7; D may be TRBD1 (6 bases). The CDR3 is 12 amino acids. Germline CDR1 and CDR2: MNHEY and SVGAGI. V lost 8 bases and J 2 bases, leaving 10 bases between the germline ends.

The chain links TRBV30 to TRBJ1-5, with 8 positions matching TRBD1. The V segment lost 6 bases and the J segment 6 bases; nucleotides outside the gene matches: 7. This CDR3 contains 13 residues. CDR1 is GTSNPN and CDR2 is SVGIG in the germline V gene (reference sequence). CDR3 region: CACRDRGTQPQHF. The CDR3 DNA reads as TGTGCCTGTCGTGACAGGGGTACTCAGCCCCAGCATTTT.

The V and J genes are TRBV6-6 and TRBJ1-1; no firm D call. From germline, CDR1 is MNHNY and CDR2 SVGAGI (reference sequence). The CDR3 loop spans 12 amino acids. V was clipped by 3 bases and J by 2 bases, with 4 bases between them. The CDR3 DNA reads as TGTGCCAGCAGTTATCTAAACACTGAAGCTTTCTTT. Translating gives CASSYLNTEAFF.

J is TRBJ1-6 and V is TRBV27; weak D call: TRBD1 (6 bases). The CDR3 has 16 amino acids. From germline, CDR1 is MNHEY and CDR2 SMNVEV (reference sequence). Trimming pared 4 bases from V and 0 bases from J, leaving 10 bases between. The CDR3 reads CASSSTGSSYNSPLHF. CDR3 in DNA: TGTGCCAGCAGTTCAACAGGGAGCTCCTATAATTCACCCCTCCACTTT.

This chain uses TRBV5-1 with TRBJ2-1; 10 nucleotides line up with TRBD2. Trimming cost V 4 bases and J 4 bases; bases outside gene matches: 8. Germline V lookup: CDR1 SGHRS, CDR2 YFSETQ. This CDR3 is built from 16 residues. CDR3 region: CASSLVLAGLYNEQFF. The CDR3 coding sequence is TGCGCCAGCAGCCTAGTACTAGCGGGACTATACAATGAGCAGTTCTTC.

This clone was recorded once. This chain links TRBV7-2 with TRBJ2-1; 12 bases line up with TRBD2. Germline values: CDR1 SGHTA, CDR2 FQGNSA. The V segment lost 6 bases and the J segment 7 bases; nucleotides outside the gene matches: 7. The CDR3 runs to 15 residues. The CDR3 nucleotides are TGTGCCAGCAGTCCGACCGGGACTAGCGGGAATGAGCAGTTCTTC. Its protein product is CASSPTGTSGNEQFF.

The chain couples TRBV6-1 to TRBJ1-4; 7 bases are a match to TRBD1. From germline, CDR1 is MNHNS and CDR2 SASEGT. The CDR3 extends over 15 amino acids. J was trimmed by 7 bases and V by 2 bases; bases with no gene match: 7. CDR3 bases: TGTGCCAGCAGTGAAACAGGGGCCAGGGGTGAAAAACTGTTTTTT. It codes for CASSETGARGEKLFF.

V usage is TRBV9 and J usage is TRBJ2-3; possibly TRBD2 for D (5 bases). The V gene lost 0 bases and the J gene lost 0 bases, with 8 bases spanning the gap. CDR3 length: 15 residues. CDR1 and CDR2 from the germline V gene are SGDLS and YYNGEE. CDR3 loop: CASSVDPGSTDTQYF. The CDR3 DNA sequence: TGTGCCAGCAGCGTAGATCCGGGAAGCACAGATACGCAGTATTTT.

Written as DNA, the CDR3 is TGTGCCAGCAGTTTATTGGGTAGCGGGAGAATGTCGGTCTACGAGCAGTACTTC. Its protein product is CASSLLGSGRMSVYEQYF. The chain has TRBV28 and TRBJ2-7; 9 nucleotides align to TRBD2. CDR3 length: 18 amino acids. Germline values: CDR1 MDHEN, CDR2 SYDVKM. V lost 1 base to trimming and J lost 3 bases; unmatched junction nucleotides: 13. The full variable domain, rest sourced from reference TRBV28 and TRBJ2-7, is DVKVTQSSRYLVKRTGEKVFLECVQDMDHENMFWYRQDPGLGLRLIYFSYDVKMKEKGDIPEGYSVSREKKERFSLILESASTNQTSMYLCASSLLGSGRMSVYEQYFGPGTRLTVT.

CDR3 nucleotide sequence: TGTGCCAGCTCACCGGCGCCCGGGAGTAGCACTGAAGCTTTCTTT. Translating it yields CASSPAPGSSTEAFF. This sequence joins TRBV18 and TRBJ1-1; D gene ambiguous. The CDR3 spans 15 residues. Germline V lookup: CDR1 KGHSH, CDR2 LQKENI. Trimming pared 3 bases from V and 4 bases from J, leaving 15 bases between.

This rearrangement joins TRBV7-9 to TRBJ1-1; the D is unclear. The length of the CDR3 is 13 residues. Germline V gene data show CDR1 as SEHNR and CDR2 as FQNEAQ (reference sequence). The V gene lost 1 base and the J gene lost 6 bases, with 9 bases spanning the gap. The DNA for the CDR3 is TGTGCCAGCAGCTTAGACAGCAGGCCTGAAGCTTTCTTT. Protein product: CASSLDSRPEAFF.

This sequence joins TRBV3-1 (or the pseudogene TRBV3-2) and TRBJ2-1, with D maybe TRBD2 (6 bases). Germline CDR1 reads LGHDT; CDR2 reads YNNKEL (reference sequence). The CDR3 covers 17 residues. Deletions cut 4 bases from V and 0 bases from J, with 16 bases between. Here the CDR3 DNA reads TGTGCCAGCAGCCCCGAGGCGGGATCCTTCTCCTACAATGAGCAGTTCTTC. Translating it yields CASSPEAGSFSYNEQFF.

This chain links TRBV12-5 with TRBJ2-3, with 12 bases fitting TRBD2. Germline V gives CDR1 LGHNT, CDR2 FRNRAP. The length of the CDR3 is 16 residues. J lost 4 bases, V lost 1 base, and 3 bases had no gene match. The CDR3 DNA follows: TGTGCTAGTGGTTTGGGACTAGCGGGAGTTGCAGATACGCAGTATTTT. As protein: CASGLGLAGVADTQYF.

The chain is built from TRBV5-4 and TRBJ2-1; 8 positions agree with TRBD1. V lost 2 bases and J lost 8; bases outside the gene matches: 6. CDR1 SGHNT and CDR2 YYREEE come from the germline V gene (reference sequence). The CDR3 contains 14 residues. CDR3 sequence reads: CASSFRGRFDEQFF. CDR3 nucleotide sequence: TGTGCCAGCAGCTTCAGGGGGCGCTTTGATGAGCAGTTCTTC.

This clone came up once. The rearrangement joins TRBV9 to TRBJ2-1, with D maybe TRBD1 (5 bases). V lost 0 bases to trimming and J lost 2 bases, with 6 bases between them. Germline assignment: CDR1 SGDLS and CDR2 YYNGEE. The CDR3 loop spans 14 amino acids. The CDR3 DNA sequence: TGTGCCAGCAGCGTAGGGACAACCTACAATGAGCAGTTCTTC. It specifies CASSVGTTYNEQFF.

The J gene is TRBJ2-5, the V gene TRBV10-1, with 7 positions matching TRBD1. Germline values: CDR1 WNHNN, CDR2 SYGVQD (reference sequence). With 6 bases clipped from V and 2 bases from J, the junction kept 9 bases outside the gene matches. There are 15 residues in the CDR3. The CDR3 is CASSPGQASQETQYF. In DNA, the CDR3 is TGCGCCAGCAGCCCCGGACAGGCGTCACAAGAGACCCAGTACTTC.

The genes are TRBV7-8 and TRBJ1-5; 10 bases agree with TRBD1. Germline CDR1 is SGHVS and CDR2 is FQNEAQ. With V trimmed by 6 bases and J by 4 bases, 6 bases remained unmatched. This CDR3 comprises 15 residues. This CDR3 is CASRQGTGVNQPQHF. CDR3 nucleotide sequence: TGTGCCAGCAGACAGGGGACAGGGGTGAATCAGCCCCAGCATTTT.

CDR3 bases: TGTGCCAGCAGCCCGACGGGACTTGTAACTAGCACAGATACGCAGTATTTT. It translates to CASSPTGLVTSTDTQYF. The rearrangement uses TRBV4-2 and TRBJ2-3; maybe TRBD2 (6 bases). Germline CDR1 is LGHNA and CDR2 is YNFKEQ. This CDR3 has 17 residues. Trimming took 4 bases from V and 0 from J, leaving 17 bases between them.

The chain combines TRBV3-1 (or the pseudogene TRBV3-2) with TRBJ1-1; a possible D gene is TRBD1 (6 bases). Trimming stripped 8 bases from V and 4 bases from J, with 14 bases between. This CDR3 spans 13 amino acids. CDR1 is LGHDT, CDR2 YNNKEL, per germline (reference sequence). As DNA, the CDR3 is TGTGCCAGCGACACAGGGTCGGGCACTGAAGCTTTCTTT. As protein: CASDTGSGTEAFF.

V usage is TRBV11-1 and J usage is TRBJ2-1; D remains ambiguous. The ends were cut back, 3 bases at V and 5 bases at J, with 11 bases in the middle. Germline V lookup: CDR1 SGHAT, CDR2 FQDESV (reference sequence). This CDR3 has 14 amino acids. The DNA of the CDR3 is TGTGCCAGCAGCTTTAACGGTAACCACAATGAGCAGTTCTTC. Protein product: CASSFNGNHNEQFF.

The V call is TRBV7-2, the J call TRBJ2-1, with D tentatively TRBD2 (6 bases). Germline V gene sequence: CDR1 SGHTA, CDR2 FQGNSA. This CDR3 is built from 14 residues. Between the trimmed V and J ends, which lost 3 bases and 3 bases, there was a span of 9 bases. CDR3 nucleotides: TGTGCCAGCAGCTTGCTAGCGTTCTACAATGAGCAGTTCTTC. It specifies CASSLLAFYNEQFF.

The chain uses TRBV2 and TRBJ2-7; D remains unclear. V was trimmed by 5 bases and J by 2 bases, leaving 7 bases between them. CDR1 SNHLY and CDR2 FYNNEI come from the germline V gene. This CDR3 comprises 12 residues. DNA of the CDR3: TGTGCCAGCAGTCCTAGACCCTACGAGCAGTACTTC. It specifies CASSPRPYEQYF. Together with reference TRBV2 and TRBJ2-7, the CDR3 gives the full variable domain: EPEVTQTPSHQVTQMGQEVILRCVPISNHLYFYWYRQILGQKVEFLVSFYNNEISEKSEIFDDQFSVERPDGSNFTLKIRSTKLEDSAMYFCASSPRPYEQYFGPGTRLTVT.

The CDR3, as DNA: TGTGCCACAGGGGATTCGTTGAATTCACCCCTCCACTTT. Its protein product is CATGDSLNSPLHF. The rearrangement links TRBV6-5 to TRBJ1-6, with D tentatively TRBD1 (6 bases). V lost 10 bases, J lost 7 bases, and 14 bases lay in between. Per the germline V gene, CDR1 is MNHEY and CDR2 is SVGAGI. The CDR3 has 13 amino acids.

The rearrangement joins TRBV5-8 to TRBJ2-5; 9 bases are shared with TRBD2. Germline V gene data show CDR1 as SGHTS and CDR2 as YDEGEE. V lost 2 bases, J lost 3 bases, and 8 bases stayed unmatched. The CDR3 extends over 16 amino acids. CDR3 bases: TGTGCCAGCAGCTTAGGTGCTAGCGGGAATAAAGAGACCCAGTACTTC. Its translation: CASSLGASGNKETQYF.